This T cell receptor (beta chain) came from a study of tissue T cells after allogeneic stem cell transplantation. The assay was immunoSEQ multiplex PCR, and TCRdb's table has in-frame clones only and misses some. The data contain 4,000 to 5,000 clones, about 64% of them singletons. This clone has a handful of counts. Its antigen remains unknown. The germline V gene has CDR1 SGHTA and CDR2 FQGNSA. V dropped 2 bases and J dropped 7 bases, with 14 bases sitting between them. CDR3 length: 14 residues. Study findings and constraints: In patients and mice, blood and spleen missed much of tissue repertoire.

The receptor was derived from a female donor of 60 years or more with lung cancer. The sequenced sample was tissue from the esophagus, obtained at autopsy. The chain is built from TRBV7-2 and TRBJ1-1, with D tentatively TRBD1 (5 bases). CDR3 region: CASSLRGLGNEAFF. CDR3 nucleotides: TGTGCCAGCAGCTTAAGGGGTCTCGGGAATGAAGCTTTCTTT.